The next 2 T cell receptor beta chains were all read from a single sample in a study of shared clonotypes between healthy human individuals. Assay used: immunoSEQ multiplex PCR; TCRdb lists only in-frame clones, some missing. The sample lists around 2,000,000 clones; 85% to 95% were seen once. Input material: naive CD4+ T cells sorted from blood. This sample's subset: CD45RA+ positively selected. These receptor sequences come from a man aged 18-30 years in good health.

Concerning this clone: This may be a read error: a much more frequent sequence differs by one nucleotide. The chain combines TRBV7-9 with TRBJ1-2, with 7 bases matching TRBD1. Germline CDR1 is SEHNR and CDR2 is FQNEAQ (reference sequence). The CDR3 covers 15 residues. J lost 4 bases, V lost 5 bases, and 10 bases had no gene match. This chain's CDR3 is CASSGGTERGYGYTF. Here the CDR3 DNA reads TGTGCCAGCAGCGGCGGGACAGAGCGAGGCTATGGCTACACCTTC.

The rearrangement links TRBV5-1 to TRBJ2-5; D is ambiguous. The J call may be in error: the DNA end matches TRBJ2-7 better. CDR1 is SGHRS, CDR2 YFSETQ, per germline. This CDR3 is built from 12 residues. The CDR3 sequence is CASRRDSYEQYF. The DNA of the CDR3 is TGCGCCAGCAGGCGAGACTCCTACGAGCAGTACTTC.